The rows below give T cell receptor beta chains drawn from one sample of a study of shared clonotypes between healthy human individuals. Sequencing used immunoSEQ multiplex PCR; TCRdb keeps in-frame clones, though not all of them. The sample consists of roughly 2 million clones, about 95% of them appearing once. Material: naive CD8+ T cells sorted from blood. These receptors were collected from a man aged 18-30 years in good health. The CDR3 runs from the conserved cysteine through the conserved F or W. Each record gives: D gene, J gene, V gene, clone size, CDR3 protein, CDR3 DNA. A D gene is named only where the DNA matches it firmly. Size values are once, few and many counts, or a class for expanded clones, and some rows have none.

>-|TRBJ1-5|TRBV21-1|-
CASSKERAGEEAYSNQPQHF
TGTGCCAGCAGCAAAGAGCGGGCAGGGGAGGAAGCCTATAGCAATCAGCCCCAGCATTTT
>-|TRBJ1-2|TRBV11-2|-
CASSLVGPDGYTF
TGTGCCAGCAGCTTAGTAGGACCAGATGGCTACACCTTC
>-|TRBJ2-1|TRBV13|-
CASSLEGDEQFF
TGTGCCAGCAGCTTAGAGGGGGATGAGCAGTTCTTC
>-|TRBJ2-7|TRBV5-1|-
CASSQDRLYTYEQYF
TGCGCCAGCAGCCAAGACAGACTTTATACCTACGAGCAGTACTTC
>TRBD1|TRBJ2-7|TRBV4-3|-
CASSYGQGTYEQYF
TGCGCCAGCAGCTACGGACAGGGGACCTACGAGCAGTACTTC
>-|TRBJ2-3|TRBV10-3|-
CAISLGGAPDTQYF
TGTGCCATCAGCTTGGGTGGCGCGCCAGATACGCAGTATTTT
>TRBD1|TRBJ1-2|TRBV4-1|once
CASSQVGTGAYGYTF
TGCGCCAGCAGCCAGGTCGGGACAGGGGCCTATGGCTACACCTTC
>-|TRBJ2-7|TRBV6-1|-
CASSERQETYEQYF
TGTGCCAGCAGTGAGAGACAGGAGACCTACGAGCAGTACTTC
>-|TRBJ2-1|TRBV7-8|many
CASSSRVGNEQFF
TGTGCCAGCAGCTCCCGGGTAGGCAATGAGCAGTTCTTC
>-|TRBJ2-7|TRBV9|-
CASSVTGEAYEQYF
TGTGCCAGCAGCGTTACTGGGGAAGCCTACGAGCAGTACTTC
>-|TRBJ2-7|TRBV27|-
CASSLGSQSYEQYF
TGTGCCAGCAGTTTAGGATCCCAGAGCTACGAGCAGTACTTC
>TRBD1|TRBJ2-1|TRBV5-6|few
CASSFELGGDRGYNEQFF
TGTGCCAGCAGCTTTGAGCTTGGGGGAGACAGGGGTTACAATGAGCAGTTCTTC
>-|TRBJ2-1|TRBV27|-
CASSFISGYNEQFF
TGTGCCAGCAGTTTCATTAGCGGTTACAATGAGCAGTTCTTC
>TRBD2|TRBJ2-7|TRBV27|-
CASSLASGAPLEQYF
TGTGCCAGCAGTTTAGCGAGCGGGGCTCCCCTCGAGCAGTACTTC
>-|TRBJ1-5|TRBV6-5|-
CASSYSMDQPQHF
TGTGCCAGCAGTTACTCGATGGACCAGCCCCAGCATTTT
>-|TRBJ2-7|TRBV4-3|-
CASSQEATGFEQYF
TGCGCCAGCAGCCAAGAAGCAACAGGGTTCGAGCAGTACTTC
>-|TRBJ2-1|TRBV6-1|-
CASSFEGGNEQFF
TGTGCCAGCAGTTTCGAAGGAGGCAATGAGCAGTTCTTC
>-|TRBJ1-1|TRBV19|-
CASSIGQSTEAFF
TGTGCCAGTAGTATTGGGCAGAGCACTGAAGCTTTCTTT
>-|TRBJ2-1|TRBV7-2|-
CARTFPGLSSYNEQFF
TGTGCCAGGACTTTTCCGGGACTCAGCTCCTACAATGAGCAGTTCTTC
>TRBD2|TRBJ2-1|TRBV7-9|-
CATQQGGSNEQFF
TGTGCCACCCAGCAGGGCGGGAGCAATGAGCAGTTCTTC
>-|TRBJ1-4|TRBV6-5|few
CASSSTNEKLFF
TGTGCCAGCAGTTCAACTAATGAAAAACTGTTTTTT
>TRBD1|TRBJ2-5|TRBV7-9|-
CASSPTPTTGAEQYF
TGTGCCAGCAGCCCCACACCGACGACAGGGGCGGAGCAGTACTTC
>-|TRBJ2-1|TRBV2|once
CASSEGAAIYNEQFF
TGTGCCAGCAGTGAAGGGGCTGCGATATACAATGAGCAGTTCTTC
>TRBD1|TRBJ2-7|TRBV2|-
CASSWDRGTYEQYF
TGTGCCAGCAGCTGGGACAGGGGGACCTACGAGCAGTACTTC
>-|TRBJ1-5|TRBV19|-
CASGREAMGNQPQHF
TGTGCCAGTGGTAGGGAGGCCATGGGGAATCAGCCCCAGCATTTT
>-|TRBJ1-5|TRBV27|-
CASSLSSSNQPQHF
TGTGCCAGCAGTTTGAGTTCTAGCAATCAGCCCCAGCATTTT
>-|TRBJ2-7|TRBV19|-
CASSIDFRGYEQYF
TGTGCCAGTAGTATAGATTTTCGGGGGTACGAGCAGTACTTC
>-|TRBJ2-5|TRBV4-1|-
CASSEVGVETQYF
TGCGCCAGCAGTGAGGTGGGAGTGGAGACCCAGTACTTC
>TRBD1|TRBJ2-1|TRBV6-1|-
CASRIGGEDNEQFF
TGTGCCAGCAGAATAGGGGGCGAAGACAATGAGCAGTTCTTC
>-|TRBJ2-3|TRBV7-9|-
CASSSTFGTHRTDTQYF
TGTGCCAGCAGCTCAACCTTCGGGACCCACCGCACAGATACGCAGTATTTT
>-|TRBJ2-7|TRBV21-1|-
CASSKVRTGIEQYF
TGTGCCAGCAGCAAAGTGAGGACAGGGATCGAGCAGTACTTC
>TRBD1|TRBJ1-2|TRBV14|-
CASSQEQGDNYGYTF
TGTGCCAGCAGCCAAGAACAGGGGGACAACTATGGCTACACCTTC
>TRBD2|TRBJ2-7|TRBV29-1|-
CSVSGLAGGLYEQYF
TGCAGCGTTTCCGGACTAGCGGGAGGTCTCTACGAGCAGTACTTC
>TRBD2|TRBJ2-3|TRBV9|once
CASSVKSGSSGVHDTQYF
TGTGCCAGCAGCGTAAAGTCAGGGTCCAGCGGGGTGCACGATACGCAGTATTTT
>-|TRBJ2-2|TRBV9|-
CATGGEGSDTGELFF
TGTGCCACCGGGGGTGAAGGGTCGGACACCGGGGAGCTGTTTTTT
>TRBD1|TRBJ2-1|TRBV27|once
CATGTGGYEQFF
TGTGCCACCGGGACAGGGGGCTATGAGCAGTTCTTC
>-|TRBJ2-1|TRBV9|-
CASSVFGSYNEQFF
TGTGCCAGCAGCGTTTTTGGCTCATACAATGAGCAGTTCTTC
>-|TRBJ1-4|TRBV5-1|-
CASSPQEVRTGNEKLFF
TGCGCCAGCAGCCCCCAGGAAGTGAGGACTGGTAATGAAAAACTGTTTTTT
>-|TRBJ2-3|TRBV7-2|-
CASSLGSPLELTSTDTQYF
TGTGCCAGCAGCTTAGGTAGCCCGCTCGAGCTCACTAGCACAGATACGCAGTATTTT
>TRBD1|TRBJ2-3|TRBV13|once
CASSYGQGVSTDTQYF
TGTGCCAGCAGCTACGGACAGGGCGTTAGTACAGATACGCAGTATTTT
>-|TRBJ1-6|TRBV29-1|-
CSVRGVGRSSSPYNSPLHF
TGCAGCGTTCGAGGGGTGGGCAGGTCATCAAGTCCCTATAATTCACCCCTCCACTTT
>TRBD1|TRBJ1-2|TRBV29-1|-
CSVEGVSRGNYGYTF
TGCAGCGTTGAAGGGGTGAGCAGGGGGAACTATGGCTACACCTTC
>TRBD1|TRBJ2-3|TRBV6-6|-
CAIFQGVGPDTQYF
TGTGCCATCTTTCAGGGGGTTGGCCCAGATACGCAGTATTTT
>TRBD2|TRBJ2-1|TRBV7-9|few
CASSLKTSGIYNEQFF
TGTGCCAGCAGCTTAAAAACTAGCGGGATTTACAATGAGCAGTTCTTC
>TRBD2|TRBJ2-1|TRBV9|-
CASSLGLAGEQFF
TGTGCCAGCTCCCTAGGACTAGCGGGTGAGCAGTTCTTC